This T cell receptor (beta chain) originates from a study of blood T cells in healthy people across ages. The study, taken as a whole, reports: The unknown donor CMV status may have confounded expanded clonotype changes. Per million T cells, TCR beta diversity dropped about linearly as age rose.

V gave up 6 bases and J gave up 6 bases, with 27 bases separating them. Germline values: CDR1 SQVTM, CDR2 ANQGSEA. The CDR3 consists of 17 residues. Collection of around 10 milliliters of peripheral blood was performed for each donor. This clonotype was picked up one time. Its target is unknown. Alongside a J-beta primer mix, a sample-barcoded 5' primer served in a second PCR lasting roughly 6 to 11 cycles. The template-switch adaptor, which had 12 random nucleotides, put a tag on each cDNA molecule. TCRdb reprocessed the 5' RACE reads via MiXCR and lists one record per CDR3 protein. The sample yields 1.5 million to 2 million distinct CDR3 sequences, less than 50% seen once.

This receptor was taken from a woman between 35 and 50 years old in good health. Sample: blood. The rearrangement links TRBV29-1 to TRBJ2-1, with D possibly being TRBD2 (5 bases). CDR3 nucleotides: TGCAGCGTAGGGAAGGGTAGGGCGGGCAATCGGGGCAATGAGCAGTTCTTC. Its translation is CSVGKGRAGNRGNEQFF.